The entry below gives a single TCR beta chain sequence along with its context. The data were taken from a study of cytomegalovirus exposure and HLA in healthy donors. The CDR3 runs 16 residues. Germline V gene data show CDR1 as MGHRA and CDR2 as YSYEKL. The germline V and J ends were trimmed by 1 base and 1 base, with 11 bases remaining between them. Primers for the PCR totalled 60 Vbeta and 13 Jbeta. Clones were read by immunoSEQ multiplex PCR, and TCRdb kept only the in-frame ones, dropping some. There are roughly 100,000 clones in the sample; more than 65% occur only once, and around 3.5% lies in the top ten.

The chain combines TRBV4-1 with TRBJ1-5; tentatively, D is TRBD1 (5 bases). Sample: PBMCs. This receptor was taken from a man aged 25 to 40 in good health and CMV-seronegative. The CDR3 sequence is CASSQVIGVSNQPQHF. CDR3 sequence (DNA): TGCGCCAGCAGCCAAGTAATAGGGGTGAGCAATCAGCCCCAGCATTTT.